This entry lists 2 T cell receptor beta chains sequenced from one sample in a study of OX40 agonist ivuxolimab in advanced cancers. Assay: immunoSEQ multiplex PCR; the TCRdb copy retains only in-frame clones and omits some. The table lists 100,000 to 110,000 clones, around nine tenths of them singletons. Sequencing was performed on CD4+ or CD8+ T cells sorted from blood, taken in a trial of the OX40 agonist ivuxolimab. The receptors derive from an adult with an advanced solid tumor such as melanoma, head and neck, liver or kidney cancer.

The chain combines TRBV6-1 with TRBJ2-1; perhaps TRBD1 as D (5 bases). V was pared by 4 bases and J by 1 base, with 11 bases between. The CDR3 runs to 15 residues. Germline CDR1 reads MNHNS; CDR2 reads SASEGT. CDR3 DNA sequence: TGTGCCAGCAGTGGGACCCAGGGTTCCTACAATGAGCAGTTCTTC. This codes for CASSGTQGSYNEQFF.

The chain links TRBV30 to TRBJ2-3; 7 nucleotides match TRBD1. With 0 bases clipped from V and 10 bases from J, the junction kept 1 base outside the gene matches. The germline gives CDR1 GTSNPN, CDR2 SVGIG (reference sequence). The CDR3 covers 11 residues. The CDR3 here is CAWSVGGAQYF. The CDR3 nucleotides read TGTGCCTGGAGTGTAGGGGGCGCGCAGTATTTT.